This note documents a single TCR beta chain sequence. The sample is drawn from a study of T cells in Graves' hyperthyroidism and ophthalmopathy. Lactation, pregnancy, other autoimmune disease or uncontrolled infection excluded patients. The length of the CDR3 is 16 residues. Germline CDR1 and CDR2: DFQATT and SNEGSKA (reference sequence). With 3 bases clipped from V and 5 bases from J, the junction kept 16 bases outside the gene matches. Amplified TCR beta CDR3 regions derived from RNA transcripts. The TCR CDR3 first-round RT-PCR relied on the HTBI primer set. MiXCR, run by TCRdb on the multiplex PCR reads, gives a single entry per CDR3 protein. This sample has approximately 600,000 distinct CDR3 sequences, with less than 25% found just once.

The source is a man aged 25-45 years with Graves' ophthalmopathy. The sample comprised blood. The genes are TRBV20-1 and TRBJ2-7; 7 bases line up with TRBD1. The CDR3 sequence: CSARPGQRPRDHEQYF. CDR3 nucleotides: TGCAGTGCTAGGCCGGGACAGCGACCAAGAGACCACGAGCAGTACTTC.